This entry lists 8 T cell receptor beta chains sequenced from one sample in a study of beta chain features in type 1 diabetes. The isolated RNA, all of it, was reverse transcribed, so expressed TCRB transcripts were what got sequenced. Profiling relied on immunoSEQ multiplex PCR, and the TCRdb table lists in-frame clones only, not all of them. The sample includes some 900,000 clones, roughly 16% of them seen just once. What was sequenced was naive CD4+ T cells from blood. These receptors originate from a woman between 18 and 29 years old in good health.

V is TRBV11-2 and J is TRBJ1-2, with D maybe TRBD1 (6 bases). The V end was cut by 3 bases, the J end by 7 bases, with 18 bases between. CDR1 is SGHAT, CDR2 FQNNGV, per germline. The CDR3 has 15 amino acids. The CDR3 region is CASSFRAAGAVGYTF. DNA for the CDR3: TGTGCCAGCAGCTTTAGGGCAGCGGGGGCGGTTGGCTACACCTTC. Filled out from reference TRBV11-2 and TRBJ1-2, the complete variable domain reads EAGVAQSPRYKIIEKRQSVAFWCNPISGHATLYWYQQILGQGPKLLIQFQNNGVVDDSQLPKDRFSAERLKGVDSTLKIQPAKLEDSAVYLCASSFRAAGAVGYTFGSGTRLTVV.

The table lists this clone with a few counts. This specimen includes other DNA sequences encoding the same CDR3. The chain joins TRBV5-4 to TRBJ2-3; no definite D call. The CDR3 length is 12 residues. Between the trimmed V and J ends, which lost 4 bases and 3 bases, there was a span of 6 bases. Germline V lookup: CDR1 SGHNT, CDR2 YYREEE (reference sequence). CDR3 nucleotides: TGTGCCAGCAGCCTGGAGACAGATACGCAGTATTTT. Its protein is CASSLETDTQYF. Supplemented by reference TRBV5-4 and TRBJ2-3, the full variable domain reads ETGVTQSPTHLIKTRGQQVTLRCSSQSGHNTVSWYQQALGQGPQFIFQYYREEENGRGNFPPRFSGLQFPNYSSELNVNALELDDSALYLCASSLETDTQYFGPGTRLTVL.

The chain couples TRBV14 to TRBJ2-6; D gene unclear. Trimming shortened V by 0 bases and J by 0 bases, and 12 bases separated the two germline ends. CDR1 is SGHDN, CDR2 FVKESK, per germline. This CDR3 has 18 residues. The CDR3 is CASSQDQNYTSGANVLTF. CDR3 sequence (DNA): TGTGCCAGCAGCCAAGATCAGAACTACACCTCTGGGGCCAACGTCCTGACTTTC.

This clone is a singleton in its sample. The chain is built from TRBV5-1 and TRBJ2-2, with D unresolved. Germline V CDR1 and CDR2: SGHRS, YFSETQ. The V gene lost 3 bases and the J gene lost 4 bases, with 10 bases spanning the gap. The CDR3 extends over 14 amino acids. In nucleotides, the CDR3 is TGCGCCAGCAGCTATGACACTTCCACCGGGGAGCTGTTTTTT. Translated, it gives CASSYDTSTGELFF.

The chain carries TRBV27 and TRBJ2-1, with 9 bases fitting TRBD1. The CDR3 contains 15 residues. Germline V gene lookup returns CDR1 MNHEY and CDR2 SMNVEV (reference sequence). V gave up 7 bases and J gave up 2 bases; unmatched junction bases: 6. The CDR3 DNA follows: TGTGCCAGCACTCCGGGACAGGGTGCCTACAATGAGCAGTTCTTC. Encoded protein: CASTPGQGAYNEQFF.

The genes are TRBV10-3 and TRBJ1-1; D gene uncertain. The CDR3 loop spans 12 amino acids. The V gene's germline CDR1 is ENHRY and CDR2 SYGVKD. The ends were cut back, 7 bases at V and 0 bases at J, with 6 bases in the middle. DNA for the CDR3: TGTGCCATCAAACACCTGAACACTGAAGCTTTCTTT. Its translation: CAIKHLNTEAFF.

The V call is TRBV9, the J call TRBJ2-3, with D perhaps matching TRBD2 (6 bases). This CDR3 is built from 13 residues. Germline V CDR1 and CDR2: SGDLS, YYNGEE. Trimming pared 3 bases from V and 6 bases from J, leaving 11 bases between. The CDR3 region is CASSGGDHDTQYF. The CDR3 DNA is TGTGCCAGCAGCGGGGGGGACCATGATACGCAGTATTTT.

This clone showed up many times. The V gene is TRBV10-3, the J gene TRBJ2-1, with 7 bases identical to TRBD2. With 6 bases clipped from V and 9 bases from J, the junction kept 5 bases outside the gene matches. The CDR3 sequence is 12 residues long. The germline CDR1 and CDR2 sequences are ENHRY and SYGVKD. The CDR3 DNA reads as TGTGCCATCAGAATAGCGGGCGGTGAGCAGTTCTTC. This codes for CAIRIAGGEQFF.